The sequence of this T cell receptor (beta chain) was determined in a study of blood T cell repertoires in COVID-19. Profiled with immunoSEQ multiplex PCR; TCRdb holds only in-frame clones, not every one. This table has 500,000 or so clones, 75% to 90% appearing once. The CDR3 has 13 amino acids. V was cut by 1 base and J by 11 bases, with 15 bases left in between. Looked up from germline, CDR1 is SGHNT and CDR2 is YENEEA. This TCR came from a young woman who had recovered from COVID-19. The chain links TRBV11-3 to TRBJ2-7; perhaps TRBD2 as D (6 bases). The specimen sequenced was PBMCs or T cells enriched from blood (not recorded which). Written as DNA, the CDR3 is TGTGCCAGCAGCTTAGGACCGGGCGGAGGGAAGTACTTC. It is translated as CASSLGPGGGKYF.